Included here is one T cell receptor beta chain sequence, with context. Its antigen remains unidentified. TCRdb independently ran MiXCR on the reads; one entry per CDR3 protein. The sample lists some 440,000 distinct CDR3 sequences; roughly 31% were seen once. The entry originates in a study of T cell repertoires in cytomegalovirus infection. Background on the study: Public signatures in TCR beta pointed to CMV infection and matching HLA type. The study, taken as a whole, reports: HLA-C-restricted, CMV-specific TCR beta clonotypes were dominant ex vivo.

The germline CDR1 and CDR2 sequences are SEHNR and FQNEAQ (reference sequence). The V and J ends lost 6 bases and 8 bases, in that order; junction bases with no gene match: 10. The CDR3 covers 15 residues. Sequencing was done on a sample of PBMCs. The chain joins TRBV7-9 to TRBJ1-6, with 7 bases lining up with TRBD1. The receptor's source is a human donor in good health (CMV status not recorded). Some clones in this sample may be carry-over from other donors' samples. CDR3 DNA sequence: TGTGCCAGCAGATTGCTCGGACAGGTTTATTCACCCCTCCACTTT. This translates into CASRLLGQVYSPLHF.